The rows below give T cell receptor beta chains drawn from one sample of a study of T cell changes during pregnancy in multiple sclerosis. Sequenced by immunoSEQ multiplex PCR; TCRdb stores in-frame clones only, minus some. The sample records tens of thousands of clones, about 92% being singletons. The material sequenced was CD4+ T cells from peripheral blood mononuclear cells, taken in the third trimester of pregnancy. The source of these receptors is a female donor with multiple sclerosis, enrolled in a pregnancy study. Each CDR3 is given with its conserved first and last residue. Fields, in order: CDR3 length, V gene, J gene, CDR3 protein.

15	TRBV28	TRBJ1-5	CASSLRGNSNQPQHF
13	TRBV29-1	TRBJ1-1	CSVALQMNTEAFF
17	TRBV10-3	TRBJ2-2	CAISDEGASFRTGELFF
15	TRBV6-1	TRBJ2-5	CASSERAPLGETQYF
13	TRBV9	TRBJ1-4	CASSAQPGEKLFF
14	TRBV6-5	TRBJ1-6	CASSYIREGTPLHF
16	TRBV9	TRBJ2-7	CASSPMDRRHSYEQYF
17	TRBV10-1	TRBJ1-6	CASSVRDLSSYNSPLHF
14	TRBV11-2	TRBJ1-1	CASSTYRANTEAFF
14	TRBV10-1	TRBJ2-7	CASSAGTSFYEQYF
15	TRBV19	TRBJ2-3	CASSGRAYGTDTQYF
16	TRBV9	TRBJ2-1	CASSVLGLADHNEQFF
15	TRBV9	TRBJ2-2	CASSARTGSPGELFF
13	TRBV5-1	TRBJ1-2	CASSLEQGYGYTF
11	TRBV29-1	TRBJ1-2	CSARGSDGYTF
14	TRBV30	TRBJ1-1	CAWSSLALNTEAFF
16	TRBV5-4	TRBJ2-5	CASSSPFAGAVETQYF
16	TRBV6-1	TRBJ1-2	CASSAIDRGNSYGYTF
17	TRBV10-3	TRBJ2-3	CAISESRTSGVTDTQYF
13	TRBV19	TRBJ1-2	CASSIGQYYGYTF
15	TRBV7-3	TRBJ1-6	CASSLYGNGNSPLHF
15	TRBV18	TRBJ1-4	CASSPTRVIYEKLFF
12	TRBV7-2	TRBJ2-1	CASSPLFNEQFF
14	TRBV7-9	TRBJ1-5	CASTVTNSNQPQHF
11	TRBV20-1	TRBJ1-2	CSARRGDGYTF
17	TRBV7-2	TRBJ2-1	CASSLRAGTRGWNEQFF
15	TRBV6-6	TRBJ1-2	CASSYGTGGGYGYTF
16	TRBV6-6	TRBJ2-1	CASQFGDLGLNNEQFF
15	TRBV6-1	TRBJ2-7	CASRYGQGGAYEQYF
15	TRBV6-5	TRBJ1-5	CASSSGAGGNQPQHF